A single sample is the source of the 5 T cell receptor beta chains below, sequenced in a study of T cell changes during pregnancy in multiple sclerosis. Sequencing was performed with immunoSEQ multiplex PCR; in TCRdb, only in-frame clones are kept and a portion is missing. This sample carries approximately 110,000 clones, approximately 91% of them seen once, and the ten largest clones take about 3%. This material consisted of peripheral blood, taken after pregnancy. The receptors were gathered from a female donor with multiple sclerosis, enrolled in a pregnancy study.

The chain links TRBV4-1 to TRBJ2-5, with TRBD2 as a possible D gene (5 bases). This CDR3 comprises 13 residues. Germline V gene sequence: CDR1 MGHRA, CDR2 YSYEKL. V was clipped by 5 bases and J by 5 bases, with 12 bases between them. The CDR3 protein is CASSAPGIETQYF. In DNA form, the CDR3 reads TGCGCCAGCAGCGCACCGGGAATCGAGACCCAGTACTTC.

A single count supports this clone. The J gene is TRBJ2-3, the V gene TRBV5-1, with a weak D call TRBD2 (7 bases). Trimming shortened V by 0 bases and J by 2 bases, and 10 bases separated the two germline ends. The CDR3 extends over 15 amino acids. The germline V gene has CDR1 SGHRS and CDR2 YFSETQ. DNA of the CDR3: TGCGCCAGCAGCTTGGAGGGGGGGTCCACAGATACGCAGTATTTT. Encoded protein: CASSLEGGSTDTQYF.

CDR3 sequence: CASSISGPNTEAFF. For the CDR3, the DNA is TGTGCCAGTAGTATAAGCGGACCTAACACTGAAGCTTTCTTT. V is TRBV19 and J is TRBJ1-1; D not certain. Looked up from germline, CDR1 is LNHDA and CDR2 is SQIVND (reference sequence). The germline V and J ends were trimmed by 2 bases and 2 bases, with 9 bases remaining between them. The CDR3 loop spans 14 amino acids.

The rearrangement links TRBV6-1 to TRBJ2-1; 10 bases are shared with TRBD2. With V trimmed by 7 bases and J by 4 bases, 7 bases remained unmatched. This CDR3 contains 15 residues. Germline V gene data show CDR1 as MNHNS and CDR2 as SASEGT. The DNA of the CDR3 is TGTGCCAGCAACCAGCGGGGGGGCGGTTACAATGAGCAGTTCTTC. Translating gives CASNQRGGGYNEQFF.

The rearrangement joins TRBV9 to TRBJ2-7, with 9 positions matching TRBD1. The CDR3 loop spans 12 amino acids. The V segment lost 4 bases and the J segment 9 bases; nucleotides outside the gene matches: 5. Germline CDR1 and CDR2: SGDLS and YYNGEE. The CDR3 coding sequence is TGTGCCAGCAGCCCTGGACAGGGGTCGCAGTACTTC. It translates to CASSPGQGSQYF.